A single sample is the source of the 5 T cell receptor beta chains below, sequenced in a study of PD-L1 blockade in urothelial cancer. As to time point: pretreatment peripheral blood. The table came from immunoSEQ multiplex PCR; TCRdb's copy has only in-frame clones and leaves some out. The table lists some 52,000 clones, about 68% of them singletons. Specimen: PBMCs, collected around atezolizumab (anti-PD-L1) treatment. The receptors here all came from a man between 70 and 80 years old with urothelial cancer.

CDR3 sequence (DNA): TGTGCCATCAGCGGCGGAGCGGGGGCAGAGACCCAGTACTTC. Residues: CAISGGAGAETQYF. The rearrangement links TRBV10-3 to TRBJ2-5, with 8 nucleotides matching TRBD2. Germline loops: CDR1 ENHRY, CDR2 SYGVKD. J gave up 4 bases and V 6 bases, and 7 bases lay outside the gene matches. This CDR3 spans 14 amino acids.

The chain has TRBV6-6 and TRBJ1-1; D unclear. Germline assignment: CDR1 MNHNY and CDR2 SVGAGI (reference sequence). The CDR3 consists of 13 residues. The ends were cut back, 7 bases at V and 1 base at J, with 10 bases in the middle. In DNA, the CDR3 is TGTGCCAGCATCAAGGAGCCGAACACTGAAGCTTTCTTT. It specifies CASIKEPNTEAFF.

The chain is built from TRBV5-1 and TRBJ2-2; D unresolved. Trimming removed 2 bases from V and 1 base from J, with 3 bases in between. Germline V gene data show CDR1 as SGHRS and CDR2 as YFSETQ. The CDR3 consists of 13 residues. Here the CDR3 DNA reads TGCGCCAGCAGCTTCGGGAACACCGGGGAGCTGTTTTTT. This codes for CASSFGNTGELFF.

This clone was detected only once. This chain links TRBV15 with TRBJ1-2; TRBD1 matches 7 bases. This CDR3 spans 15 amino acids. The germline V gene encodes CDR1 LNHNV and CDR2 YYDKDF (reference sequence). V gave up 0 bases and J gave up 7 bases; unmatched junction bases: 8. CDR3 residues: CATSRDDRASGGYTF. DNA for the CDR3: TGTGCCACCAGCAGAGATGACAGGGCCTCGGGTGGCTACACCTTC.

The chain employs TRBV7-2 and TRBJ1-2; TRBD1 agrees at 11 bases. The CDR3 length is 15 residues. Trimming at V came to 5 bases and at J to 6 bases, leaving 8 bases not matched to a gene. Germline loops: CDR1 SGHTA, CDR2 FQGNSA. CDR3 region: CASSRGRDRGDGYTF. The CDR3 coding sequence is TGTGCCAGCAGCCGCGGACGGGACAGGGGGGATGGCTACACCTTC.